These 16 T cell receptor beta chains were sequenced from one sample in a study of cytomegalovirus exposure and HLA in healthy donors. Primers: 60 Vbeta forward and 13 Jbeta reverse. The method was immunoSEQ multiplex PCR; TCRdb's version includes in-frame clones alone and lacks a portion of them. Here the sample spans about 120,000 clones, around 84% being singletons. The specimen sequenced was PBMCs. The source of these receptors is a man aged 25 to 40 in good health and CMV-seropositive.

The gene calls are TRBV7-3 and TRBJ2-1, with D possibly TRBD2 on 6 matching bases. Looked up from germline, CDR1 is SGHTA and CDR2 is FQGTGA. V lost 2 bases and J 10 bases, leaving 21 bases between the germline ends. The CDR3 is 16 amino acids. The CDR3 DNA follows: TGTGCCAGCAGCTTAGCTGGGCGGGGCGCTGGGGGGGAGCAGTTCTTC. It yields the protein CASSLAGRGAGGEQFF.

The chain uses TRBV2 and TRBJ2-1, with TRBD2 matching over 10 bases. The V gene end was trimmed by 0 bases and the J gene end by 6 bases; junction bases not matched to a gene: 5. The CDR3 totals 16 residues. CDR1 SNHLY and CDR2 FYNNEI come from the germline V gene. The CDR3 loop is CASSEALAGEGNEQFF. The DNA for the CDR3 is TGTGCCAGCAGTGAAGCGCTAGCGGGAGAGGGCAATGAGCAGTTCTTC.

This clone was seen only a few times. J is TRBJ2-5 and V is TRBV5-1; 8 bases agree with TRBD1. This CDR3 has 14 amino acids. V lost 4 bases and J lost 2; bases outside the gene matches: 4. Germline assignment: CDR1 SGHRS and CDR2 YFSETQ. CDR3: CASSRQGRQETQYF. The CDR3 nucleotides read TGCGCCAGCAGCCGACAGGGGCGACAAGAGACCCAGTACTTC.

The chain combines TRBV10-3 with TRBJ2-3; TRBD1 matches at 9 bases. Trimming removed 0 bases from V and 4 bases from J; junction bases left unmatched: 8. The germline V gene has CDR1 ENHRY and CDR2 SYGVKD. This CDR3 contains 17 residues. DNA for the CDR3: TGTGCCATCAGTGAGTCGAAGACAGGGGGAGAGGCAGATACGCAGTATTTT. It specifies CAISESKTGGEADTQYF.

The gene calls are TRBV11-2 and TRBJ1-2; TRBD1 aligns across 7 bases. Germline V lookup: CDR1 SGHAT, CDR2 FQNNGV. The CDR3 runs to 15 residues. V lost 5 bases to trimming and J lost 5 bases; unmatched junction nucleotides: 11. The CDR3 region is CASSLTGDSSYGYTF. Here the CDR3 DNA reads TGTGCCAGCAGCCTCACCGGGGACAGCTCTTATGGCTACACCTTC.

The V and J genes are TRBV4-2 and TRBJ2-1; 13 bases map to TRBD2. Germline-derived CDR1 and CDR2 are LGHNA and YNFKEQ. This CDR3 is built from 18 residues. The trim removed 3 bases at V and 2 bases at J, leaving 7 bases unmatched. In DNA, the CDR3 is TGTGCCAGCAGCCAGGGATCCGGGACTAGCGGGGCCTACAATGAGCAGTTCTTC. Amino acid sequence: CASSQGSGTSGAYNEQFF.

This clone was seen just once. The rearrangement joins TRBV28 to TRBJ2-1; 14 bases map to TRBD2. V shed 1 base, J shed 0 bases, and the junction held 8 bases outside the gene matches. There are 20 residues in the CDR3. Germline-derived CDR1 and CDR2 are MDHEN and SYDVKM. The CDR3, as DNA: TGTGCCAGCAGTTTATACGGACTAGCGGGAGGCGCCGGCTCCTACAATGAGCAGTTCTTC. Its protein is CASSLYGLAGGAGSYNEQFF.

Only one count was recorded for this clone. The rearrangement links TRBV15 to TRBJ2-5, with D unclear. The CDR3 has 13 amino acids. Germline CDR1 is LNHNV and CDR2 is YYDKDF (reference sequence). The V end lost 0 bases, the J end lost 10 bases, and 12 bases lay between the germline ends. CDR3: CATSRDEVVGQYF. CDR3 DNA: TGTGCCACCAGCAGAGACGAGGTGGTGGGCCAGTACTTC.

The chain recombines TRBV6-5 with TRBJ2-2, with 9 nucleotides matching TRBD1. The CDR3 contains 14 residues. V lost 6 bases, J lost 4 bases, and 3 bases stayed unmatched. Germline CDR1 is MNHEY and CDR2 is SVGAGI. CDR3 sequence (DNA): TGTGCCAGCAGACAGGGGGCGGGCACCGGGGAGCTGTTTTTT. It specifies CASRQGAGTGELFF.

The CDR3: CASSYSLGGGYTF. In DNA, the CDR3 is TGTGCCAGCAGTTACTCACTGGGGGGTGGCTACACCTTC. V is TRBV6-6 and J is TRBJ1-2; TRBD1 might be the D (5 bases). Per the germline V gene, CDR1 is MNHNY and CDR2 is SVGAGI (reference sequence). Trimming removed 0 bases at V and 7 bases at J, with 9 bases between. This CDR3 has 13 residues.

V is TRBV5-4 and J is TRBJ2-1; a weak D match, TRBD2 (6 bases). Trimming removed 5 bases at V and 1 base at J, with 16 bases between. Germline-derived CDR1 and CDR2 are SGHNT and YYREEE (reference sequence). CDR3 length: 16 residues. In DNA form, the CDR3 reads TGTGCCAGCAGTCATTCCGGGACTCGGTCCTACAATGAGCAGTTCTTC. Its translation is CASSHSGTRSYNEQFF.

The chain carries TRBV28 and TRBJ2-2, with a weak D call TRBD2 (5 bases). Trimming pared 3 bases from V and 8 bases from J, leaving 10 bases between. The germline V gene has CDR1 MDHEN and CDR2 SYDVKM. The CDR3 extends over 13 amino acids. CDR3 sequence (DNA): TGTGCCAGCAGTTTGACGGGGTTTGGGGAGCTGTTTTTT. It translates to CASSLTGFGELFF.

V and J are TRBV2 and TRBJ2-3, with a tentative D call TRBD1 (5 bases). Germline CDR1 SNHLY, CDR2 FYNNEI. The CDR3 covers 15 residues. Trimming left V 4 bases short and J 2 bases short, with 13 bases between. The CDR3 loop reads CASSALRAPTDTQYF. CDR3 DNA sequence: TGTGCCAGCAGTGCCCTCAGGGCCCCCACAGATACGCAGTATTTT.

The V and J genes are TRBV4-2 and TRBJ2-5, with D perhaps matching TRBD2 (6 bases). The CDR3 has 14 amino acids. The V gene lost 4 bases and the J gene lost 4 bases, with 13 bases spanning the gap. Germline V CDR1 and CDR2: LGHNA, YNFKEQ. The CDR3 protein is CASSLLVRGETQYF. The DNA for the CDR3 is TGTGCCAGCAGCCTTCTAGTGCGGGGAGAGACCCAGTACTTC.

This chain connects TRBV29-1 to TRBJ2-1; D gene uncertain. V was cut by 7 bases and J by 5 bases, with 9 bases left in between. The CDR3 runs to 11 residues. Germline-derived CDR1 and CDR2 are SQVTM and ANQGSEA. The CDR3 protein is CSARVNNEQFF. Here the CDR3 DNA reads TGCAGCGCCCGGGTGAACAATGAGCAGTTCTTC.

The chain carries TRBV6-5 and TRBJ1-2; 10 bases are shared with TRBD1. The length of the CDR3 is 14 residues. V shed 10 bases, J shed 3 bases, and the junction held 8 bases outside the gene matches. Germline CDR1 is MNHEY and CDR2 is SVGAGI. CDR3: CAIRPGTGDYGYTF. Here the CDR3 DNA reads TGTGCCATCCGCCCCGGGACAGGGGACTATGGCTACACCTTC.